The 16 T cell receptor beta chains below were found in one sample sequenced in a study of sequential checkpoint blockade in melanoma. TCRdb's copy holds only in-frame clones and misses some; the assay was immunoSEQ multiplex PCR. The repertoire holds tens of thousands of clones, with roughly nine tenths as singletons. Described treatment: randomized to nivolumab then ipilimumab (arm A) or the reverse (arm B). Sequencing was performed on CD8+ T cells sorted from blood (inferred from file names), taken from a patient given nivolumab and ipilimumab in sequence. The receptors derive from a human donor with melanoma.

In this sample, this clone turned up a few times. The rearrangement links TRBV6-4 to TRBJ1-5; no firm D call. From germline, CDR1 is MRHNA and CDR2 SNTAGT. V lost 2 bases and J lost 8, with 10 bases in between. This CDR3 is 13 amino acids long. The CDR3 coding sequence is TGTGCCAGCAGTGACGGGGAGGTTAAGCCCCAGCATTTT. Its translation: CASSDGEVKPQHF.

The chain uses TRBV4-2 and TRBJ2-1, with TRBD2 matching over 11 bases. The length of the CDR3 is 15 residues. The V and J ends lost 3 bases and 10 bases, in that order; junction bases with no gene match: 8. The germline V gene has CDR1 LGHNA and CDR2 YNFKEQ. This chain's CDR3 is CASSQERGTSGEQFF. CDR3 in DNA: TGTGCCAGCAGCCAGGAAAGGGGGACTAGCGGCGAGCAGTTCTTC.

V gene TRBV15 combines with J gene TRBJ2-3; no firm D call. Trimming took off 1 base at V and 6 bases at J, with 5 bases between the two ends. Germline values: CDR1 LNHNV, CDR2 YYDKDF (reference sequence). This CDR3 is 12 amino acids long. CDR3 bases: TGTGCCACCAGCAGAGGGCTTGATACGCAGTATTTT. Translation: CATSRGLDTQYF.

The chain carries TRBV27 and TRBJ1-2; no reliable D call. The germline gives CDR1 MNHEY, CDR2 SMNVEV (reference sequence). This CDR3 is built from 13 residues. Between the trimmed V and J ends, which lost 3 bases and 2 bases, there was a span of 7 bases. The CDR3 sequence is CASSLGQNYGYTF. The CDR3 DNA reads as TGTGCCAGCAGTTTGGGCCAGAACTATGGCTACACCTTC.

The rearrangement joins TRBV28 to TRBJ2-1, with a tentative D call TRBD2 (5 bases). Germline-derived CDR1 and CDR2 are MDHEN and SYDVKM. The CDR3 has 19 amino acids. Trimming stripped 4 bases from V and 8 bases from J, with 30 bases between. CDR3 DNA sequence: TGTGCCAGCAGTTCACCATATACCCTATCTCGGGCCGGGCGGGATGAGCAGTTCTTC. This sequence encodes CASSSPYTLSRAGRDEQFF.

This clone came up once. The chain links TRBV7-8 to TRBJ2-7, with 10 bases lining up with TRBD1. Germline CDR1 is SGHVS and CDR2 is FQNEAQ. The CDR3 has 15 amino acids. Trimming at V came to 2 bases and at J to 7 bases, leaving 8 bases not matched to a gene. In DNA form, the CDR3 reads TGTGCCAGCAGCTTATTTGGACAGGGGGTATATGAGCAGTACTTC. As protein: CASSLFGQGVYEQYF.

The V and J genes are TRBV19 and TRBJ1-5, with D perhaps TRBD1 (5 bases). CDR1 is LNHDA and CDR2 is SQIVND in the germline V gene (reference sequence). The germline V and J ends were trimmed by 5 bases and 2 bases, with 13 bases remaining between them. The CDR3 spans 15 residues. As DNA, the CDR3 is TGTGCCAGTAGTTGGGGGGTCCCTGGCAATCAGCCCCAGCATTTT. Translated, it gives CASSWGVPGNQPQHF.

The chain uses TRBV4-1 and TRBJ2-1; 7 nucleotides agree with TRBD2. CDR1 is MGHRA and CDR2 is YSYEKL in the germline V gene. The CDR3 extends over 13 amino acids. The V segment lost 6 bases and the J segment 5 bases; nucleotides outside the gene matches: 4. The CDR3 DNA reads as TGCGCCAGCAGAGGCGGGAGAGACAATGAGCAGTTCTTC. Protein product: CASRGGRDNEQFF.

The V gene is TRBV27, the J gene TRBJ1-5; D unresolved. The V and J ends lost 6 bases and 3 bases respectively, with 12 bases between them. CDR1 is MNHEY and CDR2 is SMNVEV in the germline V gene (reference sequence). This CDR3 comprises 14 residues. The CDR3 reads CASRAGVVNQPQHF. CDR3 bases: TGTGCCAGCAGGGCAGGTGTAGTCAATCAGCCCCAGCATTTT.

The rearrangement joins TRBV13 to TRBJ2-1; D call uncertain. The CDR3 totals 12 residues. Germline assignment: CDR1 PRHDT and CDR2 FYEKMQ (reference sequence). Trimming pared 5 bases from V and 10 bases from J, leaving 12 bases between. Here the CDR3 reads CASSPQQSEQFF. CDR3 coding DNA: TGTGCCAGCAGCCCCCAACAATCCGAGCAGTTCTTC.

Comments on this clone: The junction does not match germline at one end; this may be a read error. J is TRBJ2-7 and V is TRBV6-5; possible D gene TRBD2, 6 bases. The CDR3 is 14 residues long. CDR1 is MNHEY and CDR2 is SVGAGI in the germline V gene. The chain's CDR3 is CASSFRTTVTPTEF. Here the CDR3 DNA reads TGTGCCAGCAGTTTCCGGACTACTGTCACCCCTACAGAGTTC.

The rearrangement joins TRBV9 to TRBJ1-5; possibly TRBD1 for D (5 bases). Germline values: CDR1 SGDLS, CDR2 YYNGEE. The CDR3 has 13 residues. Trimming removed 0 bases from V and 4 bases from J, with 5 bases in between. In DNA, the CDR3 is TGTGCCAGCAGCGTAGGACAGAATCAGCCCCAGCATTTT. It encodes CASSVGQNQPQHF.

This clone was observed once. This chain connects TRBV28 to TRBJ1-3; D is possibly TRBD1 (5 bases). V lost 6 bases and J 3 bases, leaving 15 bases between the germline ends. CDR3 size: 15 residues. Germline CDR1 is MDHEN and CDR2 is SYDVKM. The CDR3 spells CASRAGRGNGNTIYF. In DNA, the CDR3 is TGTGCCAGCAGGGCGGGACGGGGAAATGGAAACACCATATATTTT.

This rearrangement joins TRBV7-9 to TRBJ1-5, with 10 bases matching TRBD1. CDR3 length: 15 residues. CDR1 and CDR2 (germline): SEHNR, FQNEAQ (reference sequence). Trimming cost V 4 bases and J 9 bases; bases outside gene matches: 9. The CDR3 sequence is CASSSGTGVPGPQHF. The CDR3 nucleotides read TGTGCCAGCAGCTCCGGGACAGGGGTCCCAGGGCCCCAGCATTTT.

J is TRBJ2-3 and V is TRBV7-3; a possible D gene is TRBD2 (5 bases). The V and J ends lost 1 base and 1 base respectively, with 9 bases between them. The CDR3 has 15 residues. Germline lookup yields CDR1 SGHTA and CDR2 FQGTGA. In nucleotides, the CDR3 is TGTGCCAGCAGCTTAATAGTGGGAGGCACAGATACGCAGTATTTT. It codes for CASSLIVGGTDTQYF.

The CDR3 DNA reads TGTGCCAGCACTCTGGGGCGACCCTACGAGCAGTACTTC. Amino acid sequence: CASTLGRPYEQYF. The rearrangement links TRBV28 to TRBJ2-7; the D gene is possibly TRBD1 (5 bases). Germline V gives CDR1 MDHEN, CDR2 SYDVKM. The CDR3 runs to 13 residues. V was cut by 7 bases and J by 2 bases, with 12 bases left in between. Full variable domain (rest looked up from reference TRBV28 and TRBJ2-7): DVKVTQSSRYLVKRTGEKVFLECVQDMDHENMFWYRQDPGLGLRLIYFSYDVKMKEKGDIPEGYSVSREKKERFSLILESASTNQTSMYLCASTLGRPYEQYFGPGTRLTVT.